The next 23 T cell receptor beta chains were all read from a single sample in a study of low-dose radiotherapy and immunotherapy resistance in tumors. Time point specified: before trial treatment. TRAV- and TRBV-specific primers, spanning alpha and beta chains, primed first-strand cDNA. PCR amplification of the TCRs was performed with Phusion for 15 to 25 PCR cycles, and it relied on a constant-region primer together with a V-primer adapter. TCRdb redid the calling of the reads with MiXCR, one entry per CDR3 protein. The repertoire holds around 76,000 distinct CDR3 sequences, with 31% as singletons. The input for sequencing was PBMCs, taken before treatment. These TCRs come from a female donor with ovarian cancer.

This clonotype was observed a handful of times. A read error is the likely source, as a far larger clone sits one nucleotide away. This rearrangement joins TRBV5-1 to TRBJ2-7, with D hard to call. CDR1 and CDR2 (germline): SGHRS, YFSETQ. CDR3 length: 14 residues. The germline V and J ends were trimmed by 0 bases and 7 bases, with 14 bases remaining between them. The CDR3 coding sequence is TGCGCCAGCAGCTTGGGGAGCGCCTACAATGAGCAGTACTTC. This encodes CASSLGSAYNEQYF.

This clonotype showed up many times. The chain has TRBV19 and TRBJ2-5; the D gene is possibly TRBD1 (6 bases). CDR3 size: 16 residues. CDR1 is LNHDA and CDR2 is SQIVND in the germline V gene (reference sequence). Trimming took off 4 bases at V and 1 base at J, with 16 bases between the two ends. The CDR3 is CASSRNRAGTQETQYF. For the CDR3, the DNA is TGTGCCAGTAGTAGGAACAGGGCCGGGACCCAAGAGACCCAGTACTTC.

The chain employs TRBV20-1 and TRBJ2-1; weak D call: TRBD2 (6 bases). V lost 5 bases and J lost 2, with 19 bases in between. The CDR3 is 16 residues long. Germline V lookup: CDR1 DFQATT, CDR2 SNEGSKA (reference sequence). Here the CDR3 DNA reads TGCAGTGCTTCCATCTATGAAGGGGAGGCCTACAATGAGCAGTTCTTC. Amino acid sequence: CSASIYEGEAYNEQFF.

This chain connects TRBV5-3 to TRBJ2-7; 14 nucleotides align to TRBD2. TRBV5-3 carries the ORF label, with uncertain function. The CDR3 consists of 15 residues. Losses at the gene ends were 8 bases for V and 3 bases for J; bases not matched to a gene: 7. The CDR3 is CASSLGLAGGYEQYF. CDR3 sequence (DNA): TGTGCCAGCAGTCTCGGACTAGCGGGGGGCTACGAGCAGTACTTC.

Here the CDR3 DNA reads TGCAGTGCTAGGGGCGGCGGGGGGGCCGGCTATAATTCACCCCTCCACTTT. It specifies CSARGGGGAGYNSPLHF. The chain has TRBV20-1 and TRBJ1-6; a possible D gene is TRBD1 (6 bases). This CDR3 is built from 17 residues. From germline, CDR1 is DFQATT and CDR2 SNEGSKA (reference sequence). V gave up 3 bases and J gave up 3 bases, with 18 bases separating them.

The sample holds many counts of this clonotype. The chain employs TRBV4-1 and TRBJ2-2, with 10 bases that match TRBD2. V trimming: 4 bases; J trimming: 4 bases; junction bases outside the gene matches: 12. This CDR3 is built from 18 residues. Germline CDR1 reads MGHRA; CDR2 reads YSYEKL. CDR3 nucleotide sequence: TGCGCCAGCAGCCTTGTGGCTAGCGGGGGACCGACCACCGGGGAGCTGTTTTTT. Residues: CASSLVASGGPTTGELFF.

With respect to this clonotype: With a far larger clone one base away, a read error is the likely cause. CDR3 in DNA: TGTGCCAGCAGTTACGTTTCCTACGAGCAGTTCTTC. This gives the protein CASSYVSYEQFF. This chain connects TRBV6-1 to TRBJ2-1; D remains ambiguous. Per germline, CDR1 MNHNS and CDR2 SASEGT. This CDR3 spans 12 amino acids. V dropped 5 bases and J dropped 10 bases, with 12 bases sitting between them.

In its sample, this clonotype was seen many times. V and J are TRBV5-1 and TRBJ1-1; D remains unclear. Germline assignment: CDR1 SGHRS and CDR2 YFSETQ. Trimming removed 2 bases from V and 2 bases from J, with 7 bases in between. This CDR3 spans 13 amino acids. In nucleotides, the CDR3 is TGCGCCAGCAGCTTTACAGCCAACACTGAAGCTTTCTTT. Its translation: CASSFTANTEAFF.

This clonotype has a count of ten or more. V gene TRBV12-3 or TRBV12-4 combines with J gene TRBJ1-2; D remains unclear. This CDR3 spans 14 amino acids. V shed 0 bases and J shed 3 bases, with 8 bases lying between them. In nucleotides, the CDR3 is TGTGCCAGCAGTTTAGCTCAGGCGCACTATGGCTACACCTTC. This sequence encodes CASSLAQAHYGYTF.

This clonotype was detected a few times. CDR3: CASSLTGGRQTGELFF. The CDR3 DNA reads TGTGCCAGCAGCTTAACAGGAGGGCGCCAAACCGGGGAGCTGTTTTTT. The V gene is TRBV13, the J gene TRBJ2-2; the D gene is possibly TRBD2 (6 bases). Germline V lookup: CDR1 PRHDT, CDR2 FYEKMQ (reference sequence). Trimming shortened V by 2 bases and J by 5 bases, and 15 bases separated the two germline ends. The CDR3 spans 16 residues.

This clonotype was counted a few times. At one of its ends the junction is not consistent with the germline gene, which may arise from a read error. This chain links TRBV5-3 with TRBJ1-5; 8 positions match TRBD1. TRBV5-3 is sorted into the ORF group, with uncertain function. This CDR3 has 18 residues. This CDR3 reads CASSLIPRGLGINQPQHF. CDR3 in DNA: TGTGCCAGCAGCTTGATCCCCAGGGGGCTGGGAATCAATCAGCCCCAGCATTTT.

This clonotype was detected many times. The chain couples TRBV25-1 to TRBJ1-3; D not resolved. V shed 2 bases and J shed 0 bases, with 8 bases lying between them. Germline assignment: CDR1 MGHDK and CDR2 SYGVNS. This CDR3 is built from 15 residues. The chain's CDR3 is CASSEPGTSGNTIYF. DNA for the CDR3: TGTGCCAGCAGTGAACCGGGCACCTCTGGAAACACCATATATTTT.

The V call is TRBV9, the J call TRBJ2-6; D is undetermined. The CDR3 is 17 amino acids. Germline V gene lookup returns CDR1 SGDLS and CDR2 YYNGEE. V was shortened by 2 bases and J by 0 bases, with 12 bases between the two germline ends. CDR3 protein: CASSVHQLISGANVLTF. The CDR3 DNA sequence: TGTGCCAGCAGCGTTCATCAGCTAATCTCTGGGGCCAACGTCCTGACTTTC.

On this clonotype: With only one base between it and a far larger clone, this is likely a read error. The V gene is TRBV19, the J gene TRBJ2-1; 12 bases are a match to TRBD1. Germline V lookup: CDR1 LNHDA, CDR2 SQIVND (reference sequence). V dropped 5 bases and J dropped 10; count of bases not matched to a gene: 15. CDR3 length equals 17 residues. CDR3 residues: CASSPLPRGTGGREQFF. The CDR3 DNA reads TGTGCCAGTAGTCCCCTGCCGAGGGGGACAGGGGGCCGGGAGCAGTTCTTC.

This clonotype occurred many times. The chain uses TRBV7-9 and TRBJ2-3, with no clear D. The V gene's germline CDR1 is SEHNR and CDR2 FQNEAQ (reference sequence). Trimming shortened V by 0 bases and J by 6 bases, and 4 bases separated the two germline ends. The CDR3 contains 12 residues. The CDR3 bases are TGTGCCAGCAGCTTAGCCCGGGATACGCAGTATTTT. The encoded protein is CASSLARDTQYF.

The chain couples TRBV7-2 to TRBJ1-3, with D uncertain. This CDR3 has 15 residues. The V and J ends lost 6 bases and 2 bases respectively, with 14 bases between them. The germline V gene has CDR1 SGHTA and CDR2 FQGNSA. CDR3: CASSPPGGTGNTIYF. The CDR3 region has the DNA TGTGCCAGCAGTCCCCCCGGAGGGACTGGAAACACCATATATTTT.

This clonotype was detected many times. The chain employs TRBV27 and TRBJ1-6; D unclear. CDR3 length equals 16 residues. Trimming took 3 bases from V and 6 from J, leaving 15 bases between them. The germline V gene encodes CDR1 MNHEY and CDR2 SMNVEV (reference sequence). CDR3 DNA: TGTGCCAGCAGTTTCAGTGCCAAAACCAGTAATTCACCCCTCCACTTT. It translates to CASSFSAKTSNSPLHF.

This clonotype came up a few times. The gene calls are TRBV5-1 and TRBJ2-1, with 8 bases matching TRBD1. The germline V gene encodes CDR1 SGHRS and CDR2 YFSETQ. The CDR3 is 15 residues long. Losses at the gene ends were 4 bases for V and 6 bases for J; bases not matched to a gene: 9. The CDR3 DNA is TGCGCCAGCAGCATACCGGGACAGGTCACCAATGAGCAGTTCTTC. It yields the protein CASSIPGQVTNEQFF.

The rearrangement uses TRBV30 and TRBJ1-3; possible D gene TRBD1, 5 bases. The ends were cut back, 3 bases at V and 4 bases at J, with 10 bases in the middle. The CDR3 totals 13 residues. Germline-derived CDR1 and CDR2 are GTSNPN and SVGIG (reference sequence). CDR3 region: CAWRGVSGNTIYF. Written as DNA, the CDR3 is TGTGCCTGGAGAGGGGTTTCAGGAAACACCATATATTTT.

V is TRBV20-1 and J is TRBJ2-1; TRBD2 might be the D (5 bases). Trimming stripped 1 base from V and 3 bases from J, with 13 bases between. Germline CDR1 DFQATT, CDR2 SNEGSKA (reference sequence). The CDR3 has 15 residues. The CDR3 reads CSARGTSGYYNEQFF. Here the CDR3 DNA reads TGCAGTGCTAGAGGGACCAGCGGCTACTACAATGAGCAGTTCTTC.

This clonotype appeared many times. The chain has TRBV19 and TRBJ1-1, with 10 bases aligning to TRBD1. Germline V gene sequence: CDR1 LNHDA, CDR2 SQIVND (reference sequence). The CDR3 is made up of 15 amino acids. V was pared by 5 bases and J by 3 bases, with 6 bases of the junction left unmatched. In DNA form, the CDR3 reads TGTGCCAGTAGTTTGACAGGGGGCGTTGACACTGAAGCTTTCTTT. Translated: CASSLTGGVDTEAFF. The variable domain in full, with the rest retrieved from reference TRBV19 and TRBJ1-1, is DGGITQSPKYLFRKEGQNVTLSCEQNLNHDAMYWYRQDPGQGLRLIYYSQIVNDFQKGDIAEGYSVSREKKESFPLTVTSAQKNPTAFYLCASSLTGGVDTEAFFGQGTRLTVV.

This clonotype was observed many times. J is TRBJ2-7 and V is TRBV7-2; D tentatively fits TRBD1 or TRBD2 (5 bases each). The V gene's germline CDR1 is SGHTA and CDR2 FQGNSA. The CDR3 totals 14 residues. With 2 bases removed from V and 4 bases from J, the gap between germline ends came to 12 bases. For the CDR3, the DNA is TGTGCCAGCAGCTTAAGGGACCGGGGATACGAGCAGTACTTC. It codes for CASSLRDRGYEQYF.

With regard to this clonotype: A far larger clone is a single base away, which makes a read error likely. The rearrangement uses TRBV28 and TRBJ1-1; TRBD1 aligns across 7 bases. Trimming cost V 6 bases and J 3 bases; bases outside gene matches: 7. Germline assignment: CDR1 MDHEN and CDR2 SYDVKM. The CDR3 is 14 amino acids. The CDR3, as DNA: TGTGCCAGCAGCTACAGGGGAACGGACACTGAAGCTTTCTTT. This encodes CASSYRGTDTEAFF. The variable domain in full, with the rest retrieved from reference TRBV28 and TRBJ1-1, is DVKVTQSSRYLVKRTGEKVFLECVQDMDHENMFWYRQDPGLGLRLIYFSYDVKMKEKGDIPEGYSVSREKKERFSLILESASTNQTSMYLCASSYRGTDTEAFFGQGTRLTVV.